These 8 T cell receptor beta chains originate from one sample sequenced in a study of regulatory T cells in long-lasting Graves disease. CDR3 regions were amplified by Arm-PCR using iRepertoire HTBI primers to build TCR beta libraries. One entry per CDR3 protein results from TCRdb running MiXCR on the multiplex PCR reads. The sample has about 620,000 distinct CDR3 sequences; roughly 15% are singletons. Noted time point: newly diagnosed GD, antithyroid drugs for less than 3 months. PBMC-derived RNA was used for the TCR library. This sample was also put to use in a study of T cells in Graves' hyperthyroidism and ophthalmopathy.

The sequenced sample was peripheral blood mononuclear cells (PBMCs), obtained at new diagnosis, from a patient treated with antithyroid drugs. Source of these receptors: a young woman with Graves disease.

This clonotype was recorded at least ten times. The chain is built from TRBV11-2 and TRBJ1-1; TRBD1 agrees at 7 bases. The CDR3 contains 11 residues. Germline lookup yields CDR1 SGHAT and CDR2 FQNNGV. Trimming removed 1 base from V and 10 bases from J; junction bases left unmatched: 0. This chain's CDR3 is CASSLGQGAFF. The CDR3 DNA sequence: TGTGCCAGCAGCTTAGGACAGGGAGCTTTCTTT.

This clonotype was found many times. The rearrangement joins TRBV28 to TRBJ1-5; no definite D call. The CDR3 is 12 amino acids. The V gene's germline CDR1 is MDHEN and CDR2 SYDVKM. V was pared by 5 bases and J by 6 bases, with 8 bases between. CDR3 coding DNA: TGTGCCAGCAGTGGCCTCCTTCAGCCCCAGCATTTT. Its translation is CASSGLLQPQHF.

This clonotype occurred many times. The rearrangement joins TRBV18 to TRBJ2-5; D is undetermined. The V gene lost 2 bases and the J gene lost 5 bases, with 6 bases spanning the gap. The CDR3 loop spans 12 amino acids. Germline V gene sequence: CDR1 KGHSH, CDR2 LQKENI. CDR3 region: CASSPGRETQYF. Written as DNA, the CDR3 is TGTGCCAGCTCACCAGGCCGGGAGACCCAGTACTTC.

This clonotype was seen ten or more times. The J gene is TRBJ2-3, the V gene TRBV15; D might be TRBD2 (6 bases). The CDR3 is 15 residues long. Germline V CDR1 and CDR2: LNHNV, YYDKDF (reference sequence). V was pared by 1 base and J by 3 bases, with 11 bases between. DNA of the CDR3: TGTGCCACCAGCAGAGGTAGAGGACTAACAGATACGCAGTATTTT. This translates into CATSRGRGLTDTQYF.

This clonotype has a handful of counts. This chain uses TRBV29-1 with TRBJ1-1; D unresolved. The germline V and J ends were trimmed by 3 bases and 0 bases, with 8 bases remaining between them. This CDR3 contains 13 residues. Germline V gives CDR1 SQVTM, CDR2 ANQGSEA. The CDR3 DNA reads TGCAGCGTTGAGGTGACGGTGAACACTGAAGCTTTCTTT. Translated, it gives CSVEVTVNTEAFF.

The table lists this clonotype with a few counts. The rearrangement links TRBV6-5 to TRBJ2-5; D remains unclear. The V end was cut by 0 bases, the J end by 5 bases, with 16 bases between. CDR3 length equals 16 residues. Per germline, CDR1 MNHEY and CDR2 SVGAGI. DNA for the CDR3: TGTGCCAGCAGTTACTCGGCTATGACTGGGGTGGAGACCCAGTACTTC. Translating it yields CASSYSAMTGVETQYF.

This clonotype has ten or more counts. The chain couples TRBV28 to TRBJ1-1; the match to TRBD1 covers 7 bases. The CDR3 sequence is 17 residues long. Losses at the gene ends were 4 bases for V and 0 bases for J; bases not matched to a gene: 11. In germline, CDR1 is MDHEN, CDR2 SYDVKM. Here the CDR3 reads CASSWDRTLIMNTEAFF. CDR3 nucleotide sequence: TGTGCCAGCAGTTGGGACAGAACTTTAATCATGAACACTGAAGCTTTCTTT.

This clonotype was observed at least ten times. The CDR3 loop reads CASSSGRPYVGTYEQYF. CDR3 bases: TGTGCCAGCAGTTCCGGCAGACCCTACGTTGGGACCTACGAGCAGTACTTC. The gene calls are TRBV27 and TRBJ2-7; D not resolved. Germline CDR1 is MNHEY and CDR2 is SMNVEV (reference sequence). Trimming cost V 4 bases and J 2 bases, with 21 bases left between them. The CDR3 is 17 amino acids.